This entry is about one T cell receptor beta chain. The antigen is undetermined. Genomic DNA, serving as template, underwent TCR beta VDJ and CDR3 profiling. TCRdb ran MiXCR on the reads and lists one entry per CDR3 protein. Seen here are some 200,000 distinct CDR3 sequences, less than 60% observed once, and the top ten hold roughly 2%. These data come from a study of CD8+CD57+ T cells in acquired aplastic anemia. Study summary: An average of roughly 3.2 ug of DNA was obtained from sorted CD4+ and CD8+ cells.

Patients who underwent sequencing had shown CD8+CD57+ cell expansion by flow cytometry. At blood sampling, none of the patients had yet received therapy. The CDR3 loop spans 14 amino acids. The V and J ends lost 0 bases and 5 bases, in that order; junction bases with no gene match: 3. The germline gives CDR1 LNHNV, CDR2 YYDKDF (reference sequence). The study's findings and limits: Common to patients and controls were roughly 30 CD8+ CDR3 sequences.

This sequence joins TRBV15 and TRBJ2-7; 8 bases map to TRBD1. Sequencing used sorted CD4+, CD8+, or CD8+CD57+ T cells (not recorded which) from PBMCs. This TCR was sampled from a human donor with aplastic anemia. CDR3 amino acids: CATSRDQGAHEQYF. The CDR3 bases are TGTGCCACCAGCAGAGATCAGGGGGCCCACGAGCAGTACTTC.